A single sample is the source of the 23 T cell receptor beta chains below, sequenced in a study of blood T cell repertoires in COVID-19. The protocol was immunoSEQ multiplex PCR, while the TCRdb copy is restricted to in-frame clones and leaves out a portion. The table records 140,000 or so clones, more than 75% of them present only once. Sequenced: peripheral blood. These TCRs come from a man between 60 and 75 years old with acute or convalescent COVID-19.

In nucleotides, the CDR3 is TGTGCCAGTAGTAGGACACTGGGCGGGGCCCAGTACTTC. This translates into CASSRTLGGAQYF. The V call is TRBV19, the J call TRBJ2-5; TRBD2 might be the D (6 bases). The CDR3 contains 13 residues. CDR1 is LNHDA and CDR2 is SQIVND in the germline V gene (reference sequence). The V end lost 4 bases, the J end lost 9 bases, and 15 bases lay between the germline ends.

The rearrangement uses TRBV21-1 and TRBJ2-7; the table's D call, TRBD2, was not checked against the DNA. TRBV21-1 is given as a pseudogene. This CDR3 is 15 amino acids long. CDR3 amino acids: CASRMETSGSYEQYF. The CDR3 coding sequence is TGTGCCAGCAGAATGGAGACTAGCGGGAGTTACGAGCAGTACTTC.

This CDR3 is CASSPGTGNYGYTF. DNA of the CDR3: TGTGCCAGCAGCCCCGGGACAGGGAACTATGGCTACACCTTC. The chain recombines TRBV6-5 with TRBJ1-2, with TRBD1 matching 9 bases. V shed 6 bases, J shed 2 bases, and the junction held 4 bases outside the gene matches. The CDR3 consists of 14 residues. Germline V lookup: CDR1 MNHEY, CDR2 SVGAGI.

This clone showed up just a few times. The chain carries TRBV4-1 and TRBJ1-1; TRBD1 aligns across 8 bases. Germline CDR1 is MGHRA and CDR2 is YSYEKL. This CDR3 region has 15 residues. The J segment lost 5 bases and the V segment lost 4 bases, leaving 9 bases of the junction unmatched. The CDR3 loop reads CASSLAGQGKTEAFF. The CDR3 DNA reads TGCGCCAGCAGCCTTGCCGGACAGGGAAAAACTGAAGCTTTCTTT.

This chain joins TRBV7-9 and TRBJ2-3; 10 bases align to TRBD1. Germline V gene sequence: CDR1 SEHNR, CDR2 FQNEAQ (reference sequence). The ends lost 1 base at V and 3 bases at J; junction bases unmatched: 1. The CDR3 runs to 15 residues. As DNA, the CDR3 is TGTGCCAGCAGCTTAGTGGACAGGGGGACAGATACGCAGTATTTT. As protein: CASSLVDRGTDTQYF. Full variable domain (missing parts from reference TRBV7-9 and TRBJ2-3): DTGVSQNPRHKITKRGQNVTFRCDPISEHNRLYWYRQTLGQGPEFLTYFQNEAQLEKSRLLSDRFSAERPKGSFSTLEIQRTEQGDSAMYLCASSLVDRGTDTQYFGPGTRLTVL.

This clone was counted at least ten times. One end of the junction is discordant with germline, which a read error may explain. This rearrangement joins TRBV7-7 to TRBJ2-1, with TRBD2 matching over 12 bases. CDR3 length equals 13 residues. Germline-derived CDR1 and CDR2 are SSHAT and FNYEAQ (reference sequence). The CDR3 loop reads CASSLGTSGQQFF. CDR3 nucleotide sequence: TGTGCTAGCAGCTTAGGGACTAGCGGGCAGCAGTTCTTC.

This chain uses TRBV6-5 with TRBJ1-4; D possibly corresponds to TRBD1 (5 bases). V lost 4 bases and J lost 5, with 17 bases in between. There are 16 residues in the CDR3. Germline V gives CDR1 MNHEY, CDR2 SVGAGI. CDR3 loop: CASSFTFRVQNEKLFF. In nucleotides, the CDR3 is TGTGCCAGCAGTTTTACTTTCAGGGTCCAGAATGAAAAACTGTTTTTT.

The rearrangement uses TRBV4-1 and TRBJ2-7; TRBD1 might be the D (5 bases). CDR3 length: 17 residues. Deletions cut 0 bases from V and 9 bases from J, with 24 bases between. CDR1 is MGHRA and CDR2 is YSYEKL in the germline V gene. In nucleotides, the CDR3 is TGCGCCAGCAGCCAAGATCCCCAGGGTAGTGTGCGGTCCGTGCAGTACTTC. Translating gives CASSQDPQGSVRSVQYF.

The chain recombines TRBV7-6 with TRBJ2-7, with TRBD2 matching over 12 bases. The J segment lost 4 bases and the V segment lost 5 bases, leaving 6 bases of the junction unmatched. CDR1 and CDR2 (germline): SGHVS, FNYEAQ. This CDR3 contains 15 residues. CDR3 protein: CASSQLAGGSYEQYF. The CDR3 DNA sequence: TGTGCCAGCAGCCAACTAGCGGGAGGATCGTACGAGCAGTACTTC.

The gene calls are TRBV3-1 (or the pseudogene TRBV3-2) and TRBJ2-5; possible D gene TRBD1, 5 bases. Germline V gene sequence: CDR1 LGHDT, CDR2 YNNKEL (reference sequence). The CDR3 contains 15 residues. Deletions cut 1 base from V and 3 bases from J, with 12 bases between. The CDR3 loop is CASSQGPGWEETQYF. The CDR3 DNA reads TGTGCCAGCAGCCAAGGGCCAGGGTGGGAAGAGACCCAGTACTTC.

The gene calls are TRBV28 and TRBJ2-7; weak D call: TRBD2 (5 bases). The V and J ends lost 4 bases and 10 bases respectively, with 17 bases between them. Germline loops: CDR1 MDHEN, CDR2 SYDVKM. This CDR3 region has 13 residues. CDR3 sequence: CASSSTRRVRQYF. CDR3 bases: TGTGCCAGCAGTTCCACTAGGCGCGTCCGTCAGTACTTC.

This clone was counted only a few times. The chain is built from TRBV5-1 and TRBJ1-1; D remains unclear. Trimming removed 1 base from V and 5 bases from J, with 9 bases in between. Germline V CDR1 and CDR2: SGHRS, YFSETQ. The CDR3 sequence is 13 residues long. CDR3 protein: CASSLWAGTEAFF. CDR3 DNA: TGCGCCAGCAGCTTGTGGGCGGGTACTGAAGCTTTCTTT.

This chain joins TRBV4-2 and TRBJ2-1, with TRBD2 matching over 8 bases. From germline, CDR1 is LGHNA and CDR2 YNFKEQ. The CDR3 spans 15 residues. Unmatched junction bases numbered 6, after V lost 2 bases and J lost 6 bases. This CDR3 reads CASSQRAGEFNEQFF. For the CDR3, the DNA is TGTGCCAGCAGCCAAAGAGCGGGAGAGTTCAATGAGCAGTTCTTC.

The CDR3 nucleotides read TGTGCCAGCAGCTTGGCGGGACAACCCTACGAGCAGTACTTC. Its translation: CASSLAGQPYEQYF. The rearrangement uses TRBV5-4 and TRBJ2-7; D perhaps matches TRBD1 (6 bases). Germline CDR1 and CDR2: SGHNT and YYREEE (reference sequence). The CDR3 has 14 amino acids. The V and J ends lost 0 bases and 2 bases respectively, with 9 bases between them.

The gene calls are TRBV11-1 and TRBJ2-1; 7 bases agree with TRBD2. V was clipped by 5 bases and J by 9 bases; unmatched bases: 7. The CDR3 runs to 13 residues. Germline-derived CDR1 and CDR2 are SGHAT and FQDESV (reference sequence). The CDR3 loop reads CASSGRSGGEQFF. CDR3 DNA: TGTGCCAGCAGCGGGAGATCGGGGGGTGAGCAGTTCTTC.

This clone has a handful of counts. V gene TRBV7-6 combines with J gene TRBJ1-1, with a possible D match to TRBD1 (5 bases). CDR3 length equals 15 residues. CDR1 SGHVS and CDR2 FNYEAQ come from the germline V gene. V lost 4 bases and J lost 0, with 12 bases in between. The CDR3 loop reads CASSSRQTMNTEAFF. The CDR3 nucleotides are TGTGCCAGCAGCTCGAGACAGACCATGAACACTGAAGCTTTCTTT.

This clone showed up just a few times. The chain has TRBV10-3 and TRBJ2-1; 12 nucleotides match TRBD2. After removal of 11 bases from V and 4 bases from J, the junction contained 6 bases not matched to a gene. The V gene's germline CDR1 is ENHRY and CDR2 SYGVKD. This CDR3 contains 14 residues. CDR3 DNA: TGTGCCTCTGGGGGACTAGCGGGTTACAATGAGCAGTTCTTC. This encodes CASGGLAGYNEQFF.

CDR3 in amino acids: CASSSRVSGANVLTF. In nucleotides, the CDR3 is TGCGCCAGCAGCTCCAGGGTATCTGGGGCCAACGTCCTGACTTTC. The chain uses TRBV5-1 and TRBJ2-6, with D possibly TRBD1 on 5 matching bases. The germline CDR1 and CDR2 sequences are SGHRS and YFSETQ. The CDR3 totals 15 residues. Trimming removed 3 bases from V and 1 base from J, with 8 bases in between.

The chain recombines TRBV21-1 with TRBJ1-6; the D call of TRBD1 is as the table states it, not checked on the DNA. TRBV21-1 is termed a pseudogene. This CDR3 is built from 10 residues. DNA of the CDR3: TGTGCCAGCAGCATCCAGTCCCTCCACTTT. Translation gives CASSIQSLHF.

A few counts support this clone. V is TRBV12-5 and J is TRBJ2-1; no clear D. The germline gives CDR1 LGHNT, CDR2 FRNRAP. The CDR3 runs 13 residues. V lost 4 bases and J lost 7, with 11 bases in between. The CDR3 reads CASGSRLENEQFF. CDR3 DNA sequence: TGTGCTAGTGGTTCCCGACTTGAAAATGAGCAGTTCTTC. The complete variable domain, with remaining parts taken from reference TRBV12-5 and TRBJ2-1, reads DARVTQTPRHKVTEMGQEVTMRCQPILGHNTVFWYRQTMMQGLELLAYFRNRAPLDDSGMPKDRFSAEMPDATLATLKIQPSEPRDSAVYFCASGSRLENEQFFGPGTRLTVL.

This clone was counted only a few times. The chain recombines TRBV5-5 with TRBJ1-1; TRBD1 is a possible D gene (5 bases). Per germline, CDR1 SGHKS and CDR2 YYEKEE (reference sequence). The V and J ends lost 3 bases and 8 bases respectively, with 17 bases between them. The CDR3 length is 14 residues. CDR3 DNA: TGTGCCAGCAGCTGGAGGGACGGAGGGATAGAAGCTTTCTTT. This encodes CASSWRDGGIEAFF.

Of note for this clone: A junction end diverges from the germline sequence, so it may reflect a read error. The chain joins TRBV19 to TRBJ1-6; D is possibly TRBD1 (5 bases). Germline assignment: CDR1 LNHDA and CDR2 SQIVND (reference sequence). The CDR3 is 18 amino acids. CDR3 residues: CASSSAADSSPFNLPLHF. In DNA, the CDR3 is TGTGCCAGTAGTTCAGCCGCAGACAGCTCACCCTTTAATTTACCCCTCCACTTT.

The genes are TRBV7-2 and TRBJ2-5, with D tentatively TRBD1 (6 bases). This CDR3 has 14 amino acids. CDR1 is SGHTA and CDR2 is FQGNSA in the germline V gene. V gave up 5 bases and J gave up 2 bases, with 12 bases separating them. CDR3 protein: CASSPDSVQETQYF. CDR3 coding DNA: TGTGCCAGCAGCCCGGACAGTGTACAAGAGACCCAGTACTTC.